This TCR beta chain was sequenced for a study of kidney transplant recipient with SARS-CoV-2 infection. Germline V gene data show CDR1 as KGHDR and CDR2 as SFDVKD. CDR3 length equals 13 residues. TCRdb re-derived calls from the reads in MiXCR, one entry per CDR3 protein. Among approximately 240,000 distinct CDR3 sequences listed, around 26% were seen once. With respect to this clonotype: Just one base apart from a much larger clone, this may be a read error.

J is TRBJ1-2 and V is TRBV24-1; a possible D gene is TRBD1 (5 bases). This receptor was obtained from a male patient aged 30 to 39 who had COVID-19 and was a kidney transplant recipient. The graft donor may have contributed some T cells. The source was a blood sample, collected at baseline and on roughly day 110 from a kidney transplant recipient. The CDR3 DNA sequence: TGTGACACCAGTCCGGGGGGAACCCATGGCTACACCTTC. As protein: CDTSPGGTHGYTF.